Presented here are 16 T cell receptor beta chains from one specimen sequenced in a study of blood T cells in healthy people across ages. With a J-beta primer mix and a sample-barcoded 5' primer, a second PCR ran 7 to 11 cycles. One entry per CDR3 protein, called by TCRdb with MiXCR from the 5' RACE reads. The sample lists 950,000 to 1,200,000 distinct CDR3 sequences, less than 45% seen once, with about an eighth in the top ten. The sample was blood. The receptor source for this set is a man between 18 and 29 years old in good health.

The V gene is TRBV12-3 or TRBV12-4, the J gene TRBJ1-3; a weak D match, TRBD1 (6 bases). CDR3 size: 14 residues. The germline V and J ends were trimmed by 4 bases and 2 bases, with 9 bases remaining between them. Written as DNA, the CDR3 is TGTGCCAGCAGTTCAAAGGGGGCTGGAAACACCATATATTTT. Encoded protein: CASSSKGAGNTIYF.

The count of this clonotype is one. The chain has TRBV7-2 and TRBJ2-2; weak D call: TRBD1 (6 bases). Looked up from germline, CDR1 is SGHTA and CDR2 is FQGNSA. With 1 base removed from V and 5 bases from J, the gap between germline ends came to 8 bases. The CDR3 sequence is 14 residues long. The CDR3 region has the DNA TGTGCCAGCAGCTTAGTTACAGGGACCGGGGAGCTGTTTTTT. Amino acids: CASSLVTGTGELFF.

The V and J genes are TRBV27 and TRBJ1-4; TRBD1 might be the D (5 bases). CDR3 size: 13 residues. In germline, CDR1 is MNHEY, CDR2 SMNVEV (reference sequence). The V gene lost 6 bases and the J gene lost 8 bases, with 13 bases spanning the gap. CDR3: CASRRGRDEKLFF. CDR3 in DNA: TGTGCCAGCAGGCGGGGGAGGGACGAAAAACTGTTTTTT.

The V call is TRBV4-3, the J call TRBJ1-2; TRBD1 aligns across 7 bases. Germline CDR1 is LGHNA and CDR2 is YSLEER. This CDR3 contains 16 residues. V lost 4 bases to trimming and J lost 2 bases; unmatched junction nucleotides: 10. CDR3 in DNA: TGCGCCAGCAGCCGGGGGCGGGCGGGACAGAACTATGGCTACACCTTC. It translates to CASSRGRAGQNYGYTF.

This clonotype was recorded once. This chain connects TRBV4-1 to TRBJ1-1; D not resolved. V was pared by 1 base and J by 4 bases, with 19 bases between. Per germline, CDR1 MGHRA and CDR2 YSYEKL. This CDR3 comprises 17 residues. The CDR3, as DNA: TGCGCCAGCAGCCAAGGGGAGAGTGTAATAGGAGGCACTGAAGCTTTCTTT. It specifies CASSQGESVIGGTEAFF.

In regard to this clonotype: A junction boundary mismatches the germline segment, possibly from a read error. The chain links TRBV10-3 to TRBJ2-1; D not certain. The CDR3 is 12 residues long. CDR1 is ENHRY and CDR2 is SYGVKD in the germline V gene. CDR3 coding DNA: TGTGCCATCTTAGTCCCTCCCAATGAGCGGTTCTTC. Amino acid sequence: CAILVPPNERFF.

CDR3: CASSATGKYGYTF. The CDR3 DNA sequence: TGTGCCAGCAGTGCTACAGGGAAATATGGCTACACCTTC. The chain couples TRBV25-1 to TRBJ1-2, with a tentative D call TRBD1 (6 bases). V dropped 4 bases and J dropped 5 bases, with 11 bases sitting between them. CDR1 is MGHDK, CDR2 SYGVNS, per germline. The CDR3 contains 13 residues.

This clonotype showed up just a few times. The rearrangement links TRBV15 to TRBJ2-7, with no clear D. CDR1 is LNHNV, CDR2 YYDKDF, per germline (reference sequence). The germline V and J ends were trimmed by 0 bases and 4 bases, with 7 bases remaining between them. The CDR3 length is 13 residues. CDR3: CATSRDQVYEQYF. The CDR3 DNA reads as TGTGCCACCAGCAGAGATCAGGTATACGAGCAGTACTTC. The variable domain in full, with the rest retrieved from reference TRBV15 and TRBJ2-7, is DAMVIQNPRYQVTQFGKPVTLSCSQTLNHNVMYWYQQKSSQAPKLLFHYYDKDFNNEADTPDNFQSRRPNTSFCFLDIRSPGLGDTAMYLCATSRDQVYEQYFGPGTRLTVT.

This clonotype was detected only a few times. The J gene is TRBJ2-6, the V gene TRBV5-5, with D hard to call. From germline, CDR1 is SGHKS and CDR2 YYEKEE (reference sequence). V was cut by 5 bases and J by 1 base, with 10 bases left in between. The CDR3 has 15 residues. DNA of the CDR3: TGTGCCAGCAGTCCGTATAGGTCTGGGGCCAACGTCCTGACTTTC. Amino acids: CASSPYRSGANVLTF.

Only a few counts were recorded for this clonotype. The chain carries TRBV20-1 and TRBJ2-2, with 10 bases aligning to TRBD2. With 3 bases clipped from V and 2 bases from J, the junction kept 9 bases outside the gene matches. CDR1 is DFQATT and CDR2 is SNEGSKA in the germline V gene (reference sequence). The length of the CDR3 is 17 residues. The CDR3 region is CSARISGGAFNTGELFF. The CDR3 DNA reads as TGCAGTGCTAGGATCAGCGGGGGGGCATTTAACACCGGGGAGCTGTTTTTT.

This clonotype was observed a few times. The V gene is TRBV14, the J gene TRBJ2-5, with a possible D match to TRBD2 (5 bases). The CDR3 is made up of 13 amino acids. Germline assignment: CDR1 SGHDN and CDR2 FVKESK. V lost 2 bases and J 11 bases, leaving 15 bases between the germline ends. The CDR3 here is CASSQNSGYEQYF. Written as DNA, the CDR3 is TGTGCCAGCAGCCAAAATTCGGGGTATGAGCAGTACTTC.

This clonotype was observed a few times. The V call is TRBV2, the J call TRBJ1-4; no clear D. The CDR3 runs 12 residues. CDR1 and CDR2 from the germline V gene are SNHLY and FYNNEI. V lost 6 bases to trimming and J lost 10 bases, with 12 bases between them. The CDR3 loop reads CASSDFSPKLFF. As DNA, the CDR3 is TGTGCCAGCAGCGACTTTTCCCCAAAACTGTTTTTT.

There are a few counts of this clonotype. The V gene is TRBV20-1, the J gene TRBJ2-1; D is perhaps TRBD2 (6 bases). Between the trimmed V and J ends, which lost 0 bases and 10 bases, there was a span of 10 bases. The germline V gene encodes CDR1 DFQATT and CDR2 SNEGSKA (reference sequence). This CDR3 has 12 amino acids. The CDR3 DNA follows: TGCAGTGCTAGAGAGCGGGAAAGGGAGCAGTTCTTC. Amino acid sequence: CSAREREREQFF.

The chain combines TRBV24-1 with TRBJ2-1; D not resolved. Per the germline V gene, CDR1 is KGHDR and CDR2 is SFDVKD. The CDR3 runs to 13 residues. The ends were cut back, 3 bases at V and 4 bases at J, with 6 bases in the middle. The CDR3, as DNA: TGTGCCACCAGTGATACGGATTACAATGAGCAGTTCTTC. Residues: CATSDTDYNEQFF.

The genes are TRBV12-3 or TRBV12-4 and TRBJ2-7; D is uncertain. Between the trimmed V and J ends, which lost 3 bases and 7 bases, there was a span of 16 bases. The CDR3 has 14 residues. The CDR3 nucleotides read TGTGCCAGCAGTTTGGTCAGACGGTTCAATGAGCAGTACTTC. This sequence encodes CASSLVRRFNEQYF.

The genes are TRBV12-3 or TRBV12-4 and TRBJ2-7, with D perhaps matching TRBD1 or TRBD2 (5 bases each). The CDR3 runs 13 residues. V lost 5 bases and J 7 bases, leaving 15 bases between the germline ends. CDR3 sequence reads: CASSRDGYDEQYF. DNA for the CDR3: TGTGCCAGCAGTAGGGACGGCTACGATGAGCAGTACTTC.